This T cell receptor (beta chain) was retrieved from a study of neoadjuvant nivolumab and ipilimumab in lung cancer. Across the whole study: The combination arm added day-1 ipilimumab 1 mg/kg to nivolumab 3 mg/kg on days 1, 15, 29.

Comment on this clone: The antigen is not known.

The CDR3 runs to 14 residues. V shed 0 bases and J shed 1 base, with 8 bases lying between them. The germline V gene encodes CDR1 SGHDT and CDR2 YYEEEE. Points from the study as a whole: Resected tumors had greater TCR richness and clonality than uninvolved lung.

Only in-frame clones appear in the TCRdb table, and some are missing; sequencing was by immunoSEQ multiplex PCR. Altogether 18,000 or so clones are present, 79% being singletons, with the ten largest covering roughly 9.1%. This material consisted of tumor tissue, taken after neoadjuvant nivolumab, alone or with ipilimumab, at or shortly before surgery. The chain joins TRBV5-6 to TRBJ2-7; unclear D gene. The TCR comes from an adult with non-small cell lung cancer. The CDR3 loop reads CASSLGARSYEQYF. In nucleotides, the CDR3 is TGTGCCAGCAGCTTGGGGGCGCGATCCTACGAGCAGTACTTC. The whole variable domain, filled in from reference TRBV5-6 and TRBJ2-7, reads DAGVTQSPTHLIKTRGQQVTLRCSPKSGHDTVSWYQQALGQGPQFIFQYYEEEERQRGNFPDRFSGHQFPNYSSELNVNALLLGDSALYLCASSLGARSYEQYFGPGTRLTVT.